This TCR beta chain was captured by sequencing in a study of vaccination and CD4 T cells after COVID-19 (dated by TCRdb to the early 2020s). Regarding the study in general: In the convalescent cohort there were six males and four females, among whom were two Hispanic individuals, seven Caucasians, two Asians and one multiracial person. Participants received two doses of either the Pfizer-BioNTech BNT162b2 vaccine (n=8) or the Moderna mRNA-1273 vaccine (n=2). Post-COVID blood samples were collected from convalescent patients a median of roughly 100 days after diagnosis, with a range of roughly 30 to 161 days. The time from the second vaccine dose to post-vaccine blood sampling had a median of 72 days and ranged from about 12 to 250 days. Culture stimuli were overlapping spike peptide pools from SARS-CoV-2 and from the common cold coronaviruses HCoV-NL63, HCoV-OC43 and HCoV-229E. Control cultures received a CEFX viral epitope pool as the positive control, an HIV-1 Nef peptide pool as the negative control, or no peptide. In around 9 COVID-19 convalescent patients and a handful of infection-naive healthy vaccine recipients, researchers compared the spike-specific CD4+ TCR repertoire from before mRNA vaccination with the repertoire from after. In an earlier paper using these donors, memory CD4+ T cell crossreactivity between SARS-CoV-2 and common cold coronavirus spike proteins was assessed at the TCR clonotype level. Points the paper makes about the study in general: Although the median number of SARS-CoV-2-reactive clonotypes went up from around 19 after infection to about 38 after vaccination, the increase was not significant. Among convalescent patients, a median about 86% of the SARS-CoV-2-reactive clones seen after vaccination appeared only after vaccination, which suggests priming specific to the vaccine. Of the vaccine-specific clones found in convalescent patients, nearly all (304 of 307) were mono-reactive for SARS-CoV-2 spike instead of being cross-reactive with common cold coronaviruses. The number of convalescent patients in the study was relatively small, and the study did not examine early timepoints following natural infection.

Interpreted using the paper, the treatment or condition label stands for: approximately 9-day PBMC culture with coronavirus spike peptide pools or control peptides (ViraFEST assay). CD4+ T cells from unexposed donors were collected before the COVID-19 pandemic (2011-2018). To expand antigen-specific T cells with peptide pools and then pick out the expanded clonotypes through TCR sequencing, the study relied on the ViraFEST assay. Two million PBMCs per well were cultured in IMDM with roughly 5% human AB serum and 8 to 10 IU/ml IL-2, plus 10 ug/ml peptide pools. Half of the culture medium was replaced with fresh IL-2-containing medium on days 3 and 7. After about 10 days of culture, CD4+ T cells were isolated by negative selection using the EasySep CD4+ T cell isolation kit. As cell number allowed, CD4+ T cells from unexposed donors were tested for reactivity to SARS-CoV-2 S and N and to four common cold coronavirus spike pools. PBMCs were separated from whole blood using Ficoll-Paque Plus gradient centrifugation and then either used fresh or cryopreserved at -140C. Each culture condition was generally run in triplicate wells. The leukapheresis product for the unexposed donors was obtained through commercial purchase.

The library came from PCR. DNA from cultured CD4+ T cells underwent TCR sequencing with the Oncomine TCR Beta short-read assay at the Johns Hopkins FTIC core. The QIAamp micro DNA kit was used to extract genomic DNA from the cultured CD4+ T cells. Oncomine TCR Beta libraries from cultured CD4+ T cells were pooled using unique dual indexes and sequenced on an Illumina iSeq 100. The original methods were these. Non-productive sequences were removed, and CDR3s that did not start with C, did not end with F or W, or were shorter than 7 amino acids were discarded. Antigen-specific clonotypes were identified using the MANAFEST web application through comparison of peptide-stimulated wells with reference and other culture wells. To be called positive, a clone needed an FDR below 0.05, an odds ratio above 5, and a productive frequency above 0.1% in at least two of three replicate wells. A clonotype counted as cross-reactive if it showed significant expansion both in the SARS-CoV-2 spike wells and in at least one common cold coronavirus spike condition. Similarity between CDR3 sequences was evaluated in R version 3.6.1 using Levenshtein distances (stringdist) and unrooted phylogenetic trees (ape). TCRdb reprocessing: public reads trimmed at Q25 with fastp, clones called with MiXCR, in-frame beta chains kept. Entries that share a CDR3 protein sequence are merged under the most common genes and DNA. The authors' filters were not applied to this entry. This sample holds thousands of distinct CDR3 sequences; more than 35% were observed only once. The top ten hold 15% to 20% of the sample.

Remarks on this clonotype: Its antigen remains undetermined. Qualities for individual bases were not recorded, and no much larger clone is one base off.

Here V drops 5 bases and J drops 4 bases, and the junction holds 4 bases not matched to any gene. Reading from cysteine to phenylalanine, the CDR3 counts 13 amino acids. The sequence is cut down to CDR3 DNA, 39 bases in frame from base 1. From the germline V gene, CDR1 is MNHNS and CDR2 is SASEGT. The rearranged segments are TRBV6-1 and TRBJ1-1; TRBD1 lines up with 7 middle nucleotides. The sample was CD4+ T cells from blood, cultured in vitro. This receptor was taken from a human donor in good health. The DNA reads TGTGCCAGCAGTCGACAGGGAGGCACTGAAGCTTTCTTT. Its protein reads: CASSRQGGTEAFF.